This T cell receptor beta chain was profiled in a study of T-cell reconstitution after alpha-beta-depleted transplantation in children. The CDR3 is 15 amino acids. Deletions cut 4 bases from V and 2 bases from J, with 13 bases between. Germline lookup yields CDR1 SGHRS and CDR2 YFSETQ. This sample's TCRbeta library carried unique molecular identifier barcodes. In TCRdb, the PCR reads were re-called with MiXCR into one record per CDR3 protein. The table includes some 600,000 distinct CDR3 sequences, approximately 16% detected once. This clonotype occurred a few times. The sample was PBMCs from the stem cell graft donor, taken from the stem cell graft. This receptor was identified in a human donor who donated a stem cell graft to a child with acute myeloid leukemia. The V gene is TRBV5-1, the J gene TRBJ2-1, with a weak D call TRBD2 (6 bases). The CDR3 loop reads CASSNGGFAYNEQFF. The CDR3 DNA follows: TGCGCCAGCAGCAATGGGGGGTTTGCCTACAATGAGCAGTTCTTC. Variable domain in full (rest from reference TRBV5-1 and TRBJ2-1): KAGVTQTPRYLIKTRGQQVTLSCSPISGHRSVSWYQQTPGQGLQFLFEYFSETQRNKGNFPGRFSGRQFSNSRSEMNVSTLELGDSALYLCASSNGGFAYNEQFFGPGTRLTVL.